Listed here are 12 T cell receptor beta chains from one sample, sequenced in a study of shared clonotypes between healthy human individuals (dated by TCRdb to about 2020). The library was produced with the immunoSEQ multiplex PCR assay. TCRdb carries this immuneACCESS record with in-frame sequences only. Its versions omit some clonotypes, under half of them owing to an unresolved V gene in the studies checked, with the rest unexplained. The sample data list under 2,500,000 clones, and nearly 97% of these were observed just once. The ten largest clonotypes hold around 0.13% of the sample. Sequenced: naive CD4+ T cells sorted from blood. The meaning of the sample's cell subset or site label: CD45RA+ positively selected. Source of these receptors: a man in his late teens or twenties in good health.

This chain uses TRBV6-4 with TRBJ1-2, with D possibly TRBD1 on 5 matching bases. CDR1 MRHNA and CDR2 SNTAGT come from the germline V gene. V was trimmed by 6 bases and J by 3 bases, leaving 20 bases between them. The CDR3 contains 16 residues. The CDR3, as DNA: TGTGCCAGCAGGCAGGGTGCAGCGCCTGACTACTATGGCTACACCTTC. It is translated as CASRQGAAPDYYGYTF.

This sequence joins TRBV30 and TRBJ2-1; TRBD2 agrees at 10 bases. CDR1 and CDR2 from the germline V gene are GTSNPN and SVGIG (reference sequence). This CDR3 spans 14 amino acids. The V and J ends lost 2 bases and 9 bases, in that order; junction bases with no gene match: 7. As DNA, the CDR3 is TGTGCCTGGAGTAGCCTAGCGGGAGTCGGTGAGCAGTTCTTC. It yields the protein CAWSSLAGVGEQFF.

In DNA form, the CDR3 reads TGTGCCAGCAGCTTTGGGGCGAACACCGGGGAGCTGTTTTTT. It yields the protein CASSFGANTGELFF. The chain employs TRBV7-3 and TRBJ2-2; D is ambiguous. This CDR3 is 14 amino acids long. V lost 3 bases to trimming and J lost 0 bases, with 5 bases between them. Germline-derived CDR1 and CDR2 are SGHTA and FQGTGA.

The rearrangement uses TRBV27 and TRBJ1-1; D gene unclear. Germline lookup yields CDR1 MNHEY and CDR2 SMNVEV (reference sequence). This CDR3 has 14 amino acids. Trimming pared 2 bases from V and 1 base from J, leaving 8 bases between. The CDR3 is CASSLVPGNTEAFF. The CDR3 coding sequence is TGTGCCAGCAGTTTAGTCCCAGGGAACACTGAAGCTTTCTTT.

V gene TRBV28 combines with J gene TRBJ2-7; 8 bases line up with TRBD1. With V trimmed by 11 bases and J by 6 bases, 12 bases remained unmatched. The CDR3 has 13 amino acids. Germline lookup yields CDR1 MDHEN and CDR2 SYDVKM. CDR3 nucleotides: TGTGCCTGCCAGGGACAGGTAGTTTCCGAGCAGTACTTC. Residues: CACQGQVVSEQYF.

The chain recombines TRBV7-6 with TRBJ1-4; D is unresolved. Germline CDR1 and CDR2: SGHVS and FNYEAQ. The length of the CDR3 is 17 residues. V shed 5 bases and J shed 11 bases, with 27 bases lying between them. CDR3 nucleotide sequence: TGTGCCAGCAGCCAAGCTACGATGATAGGGAGCCTGGGGAAACTGTTTTTT. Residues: CASSQATMIGSLGKLFF.

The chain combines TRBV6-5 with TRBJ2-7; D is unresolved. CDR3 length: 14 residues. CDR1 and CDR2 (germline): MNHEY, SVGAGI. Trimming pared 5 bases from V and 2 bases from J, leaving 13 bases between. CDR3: CASSPRQHTYEQYF. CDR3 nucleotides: TGTGCCAGCAGTCCCAGACAACATACCTACGAGCAGTACTTC.

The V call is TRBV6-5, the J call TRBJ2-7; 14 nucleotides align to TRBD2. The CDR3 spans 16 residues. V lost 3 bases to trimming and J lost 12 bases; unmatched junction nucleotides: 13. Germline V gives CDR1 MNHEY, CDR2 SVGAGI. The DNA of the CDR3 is TGTGCCAGCAGTTATGGATCCCCGGGACTAGCGGGAGTTGTGTACTTC. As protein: CASSYGSPGLAGVVYF.

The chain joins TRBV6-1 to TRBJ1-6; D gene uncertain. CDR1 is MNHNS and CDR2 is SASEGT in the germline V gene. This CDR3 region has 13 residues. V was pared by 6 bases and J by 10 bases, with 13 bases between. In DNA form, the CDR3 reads TGTGCCAGCAGCGACGGGGTCTGGTCACCCCTCCACTTT. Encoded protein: CASSDGVWSPLHF.

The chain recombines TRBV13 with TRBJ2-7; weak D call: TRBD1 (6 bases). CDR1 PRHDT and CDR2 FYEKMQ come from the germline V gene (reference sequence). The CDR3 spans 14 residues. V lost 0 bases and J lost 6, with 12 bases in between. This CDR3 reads CASSLGQGPSEQYF. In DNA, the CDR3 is TGTGCCAGCAGCTTAGGACAGGGCCCCAGCGAGCAGTACTTC.

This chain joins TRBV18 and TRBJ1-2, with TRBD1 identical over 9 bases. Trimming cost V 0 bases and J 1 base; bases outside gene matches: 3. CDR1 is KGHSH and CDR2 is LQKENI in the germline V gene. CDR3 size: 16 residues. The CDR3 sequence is CASSPPGTGSNYGYTF. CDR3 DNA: TGTGCCAGCTCACCACCCGGGACAGGGAGTAACTATGGCTACACCTTC.

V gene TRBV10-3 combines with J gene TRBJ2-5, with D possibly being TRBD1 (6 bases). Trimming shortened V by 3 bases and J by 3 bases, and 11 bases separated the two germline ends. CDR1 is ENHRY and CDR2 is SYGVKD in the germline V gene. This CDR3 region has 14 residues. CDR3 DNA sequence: TGTGCCATCAGTGATGGACAGACTAAAGAGACCCAGTACTTC. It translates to CAISDGQTKETQYF.